This T cell receptor beta chain was recovered during a study of T cell changes during pregnancy in multiple sclerosis. Clones were read by immunoSEQ multiplex PCR, and TCRdb kept only the in-frame ones, dropping some. The data show 40,000 to 60,000 clones, over 80% seen once. Germline CDR1 and CDR2: SGHRS and YFSETQ. The junction had 6 bases not matched to a gene; V was cut back by 5 bases and J by 6 bases. The CDR3 runs to 14 residues. The sample consisted of CD4+ T cells from peripheral blood mononuclear cells, taken after pregnancy. The chain employs TRBV5-1 and TRBJ1-1, with 11 bases identical to TRBD1. The receptor was derived from a female donor with multiple sclerosis, enrolled in a pregnancy study. CDR3 protein: CASSSRTGGSEAFF. CDR3 in DNA: TGCGCCAGCAGTTCCCGGACAGGGGGCTCTGAAGCTTTCTTT.